This T cell receptor (beta chain) stems from a study of T-cell memory formation after mild COVID-19. In the study overall: TCR clusters showed largely donor specificity. Study-level findings and limits: Memory sampled before infection contained some responding clones, suggesting cross-reactive memory joined.

TCRdb reprocessed the 5' RACE reads via MiXCR and lists one record per CDR3 protein. The sample holds nearly 110,000 distinct CDR3 sequences, approximately 15% seen once. The CDR3 extends over 14 amino acids. Trimming took off 1 base at V and 5 bases at J, with 11 bases between the two ends. Note on this clonotype: Antigen: not known.

What was sequenced was PBMCs or a T cell subset sorted from them (not recorded which). This TCR derives from an adult woman who had mild COVID-19 (a few samples of this study predate the infection). Cell type and time point are not known. The chain joins TRBV12-3 or TRBV12-4 to TRBJ1-2, with D tentatively TRBD1 (5 bases). The chain's CDR3 is CASSLGGSPYGYTF. The CDR3 coding sequence is TGTGCCAGCAGTTTAGGGGGGAGCCCATATGGCTACACCTTC.